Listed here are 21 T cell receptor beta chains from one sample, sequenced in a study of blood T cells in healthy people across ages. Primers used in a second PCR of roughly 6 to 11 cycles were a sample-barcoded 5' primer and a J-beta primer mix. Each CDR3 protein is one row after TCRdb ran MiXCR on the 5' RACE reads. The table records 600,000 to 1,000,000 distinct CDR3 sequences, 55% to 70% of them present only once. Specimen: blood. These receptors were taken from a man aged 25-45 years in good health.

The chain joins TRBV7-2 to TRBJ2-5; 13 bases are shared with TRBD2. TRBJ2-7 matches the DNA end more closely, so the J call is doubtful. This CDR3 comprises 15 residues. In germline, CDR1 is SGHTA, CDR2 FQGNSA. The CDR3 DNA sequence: TGTGCCAGCAGTCGGAGGACTAGCGGGAGTCACGAGCAGTACTTC. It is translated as CASSRRTSGSHEQYF.

CDR3 bases: TGTGCCATCAGTGAGGAAGATACGCAGTATTTT. This codes for CAISEEDTQYF. The chain links TRBV10-3 to TRBJ2-3; D ambiguous. In germline, CDR1 is ENHRY, CDR2 SYGVKD. The CDR3 sequence is 11 residues long. The V gene lost 2 bases and the J gene lost 5 bases, with 2 bases spanning the gap.

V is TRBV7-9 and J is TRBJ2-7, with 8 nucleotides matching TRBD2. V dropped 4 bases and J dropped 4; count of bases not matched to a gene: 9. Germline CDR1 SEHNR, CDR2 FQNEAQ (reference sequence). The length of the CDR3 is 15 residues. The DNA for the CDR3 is TGTGCCAGCAGCTCATTAACTAGCGGAGGATACGAGCAGTACTTC. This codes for CASSSLTSGGYEQYF.

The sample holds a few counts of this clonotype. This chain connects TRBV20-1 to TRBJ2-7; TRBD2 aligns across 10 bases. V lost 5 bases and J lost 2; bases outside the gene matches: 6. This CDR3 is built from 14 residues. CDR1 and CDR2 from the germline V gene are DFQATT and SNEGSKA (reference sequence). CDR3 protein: CSAHAGLAAYEQYF. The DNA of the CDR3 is TGCAGTGCTCACGCAGGACTAGCGGCCTACGAGCAGTACTTC.

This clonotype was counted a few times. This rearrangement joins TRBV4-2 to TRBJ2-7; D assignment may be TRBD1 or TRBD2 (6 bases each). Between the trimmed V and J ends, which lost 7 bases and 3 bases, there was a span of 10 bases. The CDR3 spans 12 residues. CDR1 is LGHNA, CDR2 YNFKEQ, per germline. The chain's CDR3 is CASKGGGYEQYF. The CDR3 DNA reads TGTGCCAGCAAAGGGGGAGGCTACGAGCAGTACTTC.

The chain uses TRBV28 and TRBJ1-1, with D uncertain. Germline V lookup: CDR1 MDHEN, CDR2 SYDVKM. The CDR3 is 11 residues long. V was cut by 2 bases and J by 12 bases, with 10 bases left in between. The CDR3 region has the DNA TGTGCCAGCAGTTTAAACTGCGGATCTTTCTTT. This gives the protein CASSLNCGSFF.

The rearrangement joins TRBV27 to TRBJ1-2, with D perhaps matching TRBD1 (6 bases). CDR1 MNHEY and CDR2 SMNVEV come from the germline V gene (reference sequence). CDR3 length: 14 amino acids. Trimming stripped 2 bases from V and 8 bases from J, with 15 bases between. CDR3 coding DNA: TGTGCCAGCAGTTTAAGCACAGGGATGAGCGGCTACACCTTC. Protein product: CASSLSTGMSGYTF.

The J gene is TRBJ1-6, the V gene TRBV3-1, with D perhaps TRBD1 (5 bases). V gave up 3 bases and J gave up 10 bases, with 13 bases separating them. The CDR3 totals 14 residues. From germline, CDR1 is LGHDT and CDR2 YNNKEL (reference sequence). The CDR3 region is CASSHVAGNSPLHF. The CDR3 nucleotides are TGTGCCAGCAGCCATGTTGCAGGGAACTCACCCCTCCACTTT.

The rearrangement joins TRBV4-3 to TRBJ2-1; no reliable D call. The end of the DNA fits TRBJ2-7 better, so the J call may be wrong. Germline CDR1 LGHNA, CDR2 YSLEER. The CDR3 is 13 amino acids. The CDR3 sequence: CASSQEGNNEQYF. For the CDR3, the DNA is TGCGCCAGCAGCCAAGAGGGCAACAATGAGCAGTACTTC.

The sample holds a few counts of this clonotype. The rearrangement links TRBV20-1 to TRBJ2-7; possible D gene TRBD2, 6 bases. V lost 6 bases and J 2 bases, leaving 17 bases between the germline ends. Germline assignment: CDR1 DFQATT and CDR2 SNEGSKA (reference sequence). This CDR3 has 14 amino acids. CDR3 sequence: CSASSSANTYEQYF. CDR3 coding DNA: TGCAGTGCCTCATCTAGCGCGAACACCTACGAGCAGTACTTC.

CDR3 protein: CSARGAGGISYEQYF. The CDR3 DNA sequence: TGCAGTGCTAGAGGAGCAGGGGGCATTTCCTACGAGCAGTACTTC. The rearrangement joins TRBV20-1 to TRBJ2-7; 8 nucleotides agree with TRBD1. J was trimmed by 1 base and V by 1 base; bases with no gene match: 6. Germline V lookup: CDR1 DFQATT, CDR2 SNEGSKA (reference sequence). There are 15 residues in the CDR3.

The CDR3 coding sequence is TGTGCCAGCAGTGAAGTCGGTGCAACTAATGAAAAACTGTTTTTT. Protein: CASSEVGATNEKLFF. The rearrangement links TRBV2 to TRBJ1-4, with unresolved D. V was pared by 1 base and J by 0 bases, with 6 bases between. CDR1 is SNHLY, CDR2 FYNNEI, per germline. This CDR3 is 15 amino acids long.

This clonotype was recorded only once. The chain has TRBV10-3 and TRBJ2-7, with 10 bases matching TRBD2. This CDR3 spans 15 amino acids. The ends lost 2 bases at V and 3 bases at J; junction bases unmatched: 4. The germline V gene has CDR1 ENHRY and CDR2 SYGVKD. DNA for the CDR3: TGTGCCATCAGTGAGAATAGCGGGAGGATCTACGAGCAGTACTTC. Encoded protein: CAISENSGRIYEQYF.

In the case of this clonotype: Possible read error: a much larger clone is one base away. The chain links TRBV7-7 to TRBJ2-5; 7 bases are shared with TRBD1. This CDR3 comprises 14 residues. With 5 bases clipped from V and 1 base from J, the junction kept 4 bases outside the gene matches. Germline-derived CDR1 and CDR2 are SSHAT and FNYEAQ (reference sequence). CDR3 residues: CASSVNRGQETQYF. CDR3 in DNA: TGTGCCAGCAGCGTAAACAGGGGCCAAGAGACCCAGTACTTC.

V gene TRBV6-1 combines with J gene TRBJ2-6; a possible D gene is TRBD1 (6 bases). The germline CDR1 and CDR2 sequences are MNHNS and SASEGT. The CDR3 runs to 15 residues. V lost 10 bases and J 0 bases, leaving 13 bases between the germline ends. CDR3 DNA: TGTGCCACCCGACAGGCAACCTCTGGGGCCAACGTCCTGACTTTC. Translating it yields CATRQATSGANVLTF.

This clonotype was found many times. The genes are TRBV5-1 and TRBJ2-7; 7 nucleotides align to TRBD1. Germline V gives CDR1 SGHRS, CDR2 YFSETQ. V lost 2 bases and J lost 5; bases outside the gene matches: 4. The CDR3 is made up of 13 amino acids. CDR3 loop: CASSLRTGHEQYF. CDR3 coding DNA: TGCGCCAGCAGCTTAAGGACAGGACACGAGCAGTACTTC.

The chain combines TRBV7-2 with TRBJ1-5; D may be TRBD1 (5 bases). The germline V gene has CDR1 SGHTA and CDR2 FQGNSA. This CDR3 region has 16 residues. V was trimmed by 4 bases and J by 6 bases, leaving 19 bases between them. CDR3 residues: CASSSGGVAGTQPQHF. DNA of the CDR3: TGTGCCAGCAGCTCCGGGGGTGTGGCGGGCACTCAGCCCCAGCATTTT. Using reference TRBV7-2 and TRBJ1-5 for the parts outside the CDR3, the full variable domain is GAGVSQSPSNKVTEKGKDVELRCDPISGHTALYWYRQSLGQGLEFLIYFQGNSAPDKSGLPSDRFSAERTGGSVSTLTIQRTQQEDSAVYLCASSSGGVAGTQPQHFGDGTRLSIL.

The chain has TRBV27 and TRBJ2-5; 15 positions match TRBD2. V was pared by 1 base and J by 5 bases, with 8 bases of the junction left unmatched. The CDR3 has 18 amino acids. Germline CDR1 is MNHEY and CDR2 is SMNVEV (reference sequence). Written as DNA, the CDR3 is TGTGCCAGCAGTTTATTGGGACTAGCGGGAGGAAGGCGGGAGACCCAGTACTTC. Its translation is CASSLLGLAGGRRETQYF.

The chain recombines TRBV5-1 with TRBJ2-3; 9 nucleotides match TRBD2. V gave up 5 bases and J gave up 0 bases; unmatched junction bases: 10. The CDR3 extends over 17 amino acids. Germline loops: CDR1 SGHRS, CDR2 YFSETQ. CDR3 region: CASRYRLAEKSTDTQYF. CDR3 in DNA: TGCGCCAGCAGATACCGACTAGCGGAAAAAAGCACAGATACGCAGTATTTT.

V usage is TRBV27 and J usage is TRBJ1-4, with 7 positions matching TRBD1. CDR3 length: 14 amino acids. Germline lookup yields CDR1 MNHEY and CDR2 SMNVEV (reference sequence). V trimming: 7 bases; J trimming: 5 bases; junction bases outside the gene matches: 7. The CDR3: CASTNRGGNEKLFF. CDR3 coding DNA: TGTGCCAGCACCAACAGGGGAGGGAATGAAAAACTGTTTTTT.

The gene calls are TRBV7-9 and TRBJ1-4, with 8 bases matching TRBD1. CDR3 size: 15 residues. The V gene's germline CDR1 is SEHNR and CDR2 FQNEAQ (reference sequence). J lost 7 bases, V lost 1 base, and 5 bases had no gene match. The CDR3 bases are TGTGCCAGCAGCTTAGATGGCAGGGGGCTTGAAAAACTGTTTTTT. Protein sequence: CASSLDGRGLEKLFF.